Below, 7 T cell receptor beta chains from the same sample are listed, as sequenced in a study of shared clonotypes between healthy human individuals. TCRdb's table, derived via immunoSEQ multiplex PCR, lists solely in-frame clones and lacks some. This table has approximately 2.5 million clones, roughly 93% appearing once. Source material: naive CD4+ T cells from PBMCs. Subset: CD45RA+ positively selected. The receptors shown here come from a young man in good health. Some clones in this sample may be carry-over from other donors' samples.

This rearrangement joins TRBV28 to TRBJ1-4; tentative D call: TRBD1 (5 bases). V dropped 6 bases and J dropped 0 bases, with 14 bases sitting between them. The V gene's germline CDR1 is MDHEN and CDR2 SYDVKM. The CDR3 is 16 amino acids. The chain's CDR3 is CASRTPGTATNEKLFF. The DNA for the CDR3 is TGTGCCAGCAGAACCCCAGGGACTGCAACTAATGAAAAACTGTTTTTT.

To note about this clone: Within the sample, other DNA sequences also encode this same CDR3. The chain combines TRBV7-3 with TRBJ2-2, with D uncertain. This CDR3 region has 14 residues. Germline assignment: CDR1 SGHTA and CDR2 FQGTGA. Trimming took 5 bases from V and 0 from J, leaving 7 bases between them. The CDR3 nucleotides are TGTGCCAGCAGCCCCGGGCCGAACACCGGGGAGCTGTTTTTT. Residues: CASSPGPNTGELFF.

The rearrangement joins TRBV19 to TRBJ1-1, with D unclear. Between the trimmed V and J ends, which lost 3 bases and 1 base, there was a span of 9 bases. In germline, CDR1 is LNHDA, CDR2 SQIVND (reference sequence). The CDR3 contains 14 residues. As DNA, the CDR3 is TGTGCCAGTAGTATCAGTACGGCGAACACTGAAGCTTTCTTT. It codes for CASSISTANTEAFF.

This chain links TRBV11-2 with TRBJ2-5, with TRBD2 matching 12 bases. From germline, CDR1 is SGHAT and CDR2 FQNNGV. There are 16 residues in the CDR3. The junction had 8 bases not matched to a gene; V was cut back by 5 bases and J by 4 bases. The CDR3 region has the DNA TGTGCCAGCAGCCCCCCGACTAGCGGGAGACGAGAGACCCAGTACTTC. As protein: CASSPPTSGRRETQYF.

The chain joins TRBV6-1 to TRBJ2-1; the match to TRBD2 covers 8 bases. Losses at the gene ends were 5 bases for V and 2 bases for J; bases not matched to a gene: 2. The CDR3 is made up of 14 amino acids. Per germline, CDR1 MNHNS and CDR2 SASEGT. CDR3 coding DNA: TGTGCCAGCAGTCGAGCGGGAGCCTACAATGAGCAGTTCTTC. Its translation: CASSRAGAYNEQFF.

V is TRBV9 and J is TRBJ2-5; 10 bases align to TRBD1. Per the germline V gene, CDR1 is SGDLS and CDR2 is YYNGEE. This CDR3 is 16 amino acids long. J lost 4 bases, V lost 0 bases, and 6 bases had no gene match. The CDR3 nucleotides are TGTGCCAGCAGCGTAGCGCAGGGACAGGGGCTAGAGACCCAGTACTTC. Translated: CASSVAQGQGLETQYF.

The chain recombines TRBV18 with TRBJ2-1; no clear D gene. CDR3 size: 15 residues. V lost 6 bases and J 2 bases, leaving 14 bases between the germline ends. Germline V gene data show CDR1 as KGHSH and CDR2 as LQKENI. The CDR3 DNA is TGTGCCAGCTCTAACCAGCCCCCTCCCTACAATGAGCAGTTCTTC. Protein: CASSNQPPPYNEQFF.